This T cell receptor beta chain was profiled in a study of T cell changes during pregnancy in multiple sclerosis. A single count supports this clone. The V gene end was trimmed by 6 bases and the J gene end by 0 bases; junction bases not matched to a gene: 7. CDR1 is ENHRY, CDR2 SYGVKD, per germline. The CDR3 runs to 15 residues. This table comes from immunoSEQ multiplex PCR, and its TCRdb copy is limited to in-frame clones, with some not included. The sample shows 130,000 or so clones, roughly 95% of them seen only once. This TCR was recovered from a female donor with multiple sclerosis, enrolled in a pregnancy study. V gene TRBV10-3 combines with J gene TRBJ2-7; 8 nucleotides align to TRBD1. The sequences come from peripheral blood, collected after pregnancy. In DNA, the CDR3 is TGTGCCATCAGCGTGGGACAGGCGATCTCCTACGAGCAGTACTTC. Its translation is CAISVGQAISYEQYF.